The 20 T cell receptor beta chains listed next were all sequenced from one sample in a study of blood T cell repertoires in COVID-19. Produced via immunoSEQ multiplex PCR; TCRdb's table is partial and in-frame only. The sample carries about 33,000 clones, 91% recorded once. The source material was peripheral blood. These receptors were collected from a human donor with active COVID-19. The donor label of this sample is uncertain.

The V call is TRBV6-6, the J call TRBJ2-3; TRBD2 matches 7 bases. The CDR3 loop spans 14 amino acids. The V and J ends lost 5 bases and 4 bases, in that order; junction bases with no gene match: 6. CDR1 is MNHNY and CDR2 is SVGAGI in the germline V gene (reference sequence). DNA of the CDR3: TGTGCCAGCAGTCCGCGGGGGACGGCAGATACGCAGTATTTT. Translation gives CASSPRGTADTQYF.

The chain joins TRBV19 to TRBJ2-4, with D possibly being TRBD1 (6 bases). This CDR3 is 16 amino acids long. Trimming took off 0 bases at V and 2 bases at J, with 11 bases between the two ends. CDR1 is LNHDA, CDR2 SQIVND, per germline (reference sequence). The CDR3 DNA reads TGTGCCAGTAGTATAGAATCAGGGGTGACCAAAAACATTCAGTACTTC. Translating gives CASSIESGVTKNIQYF.

This clone came up a few times. The J gene is TRBJ1-1, the V gene TRBV7-9; tentative D call: TRBD1 (6 bases). The germline V gene encodes CDR1 SEHNR and CDR2 FQNEAQ (reference sequence). This CDR3 is 14 amino acids long. With 5 bases removed from V and 6 bases from J, the gap between germline ends came to 16 bases. The CDR3 sequence: CASSPGEAGAEAFF. The CDR3 coding sequence is TGTGCCAGCAGCCCCGGAGAGGCAGGGGCTGAAGCTTTCTTT.

The J gene is TRBJ1-5, the V gene TRBV6-6; 7 bases align to TRBD1. Looked up from germline, CDR1 is MNHNY and CDR2 is SVGAGI (reference sequence). This CDR3 has 16 residues. V dropped 2 bases and J dropped 5; count of bases not matched to a gene: 9. The chain's CDR3 is CASSYTRGQKDQPQHF. CDR3 DNA sequence: TGTGCCAGCAGTTACACGAGGGGGCAGAAGGATCAGCCCCAGCATTTT.

The chain has TRBV28 and TRBJ2-7; TRBD2 matches at 12 bases. The CDR3 has 16 residues. V shed 3 bases and J 3 bases; nucleotides not matched to a gene: 6. Per germline, CDR1 MDHEN and CDR2 SYDVKM. CDR3 in DNA: TGTGCCAGCAGTTTGGGCCTAGCGGGAGGGAACTACGAGCAGTACTTC. Its translation: CASSLGLAGGNYEQYF.

This rearrangement joins TRBV9 to TRBJ2-3; TRBD2 aligns across 16 bases. With V trimmed by 4 bases and J by 4 bases, 12 bases remained unmatched. Germline V gives CDR1 SGDLS, CDR2 YYNGEE. The CDR3 spans 19 residues. The CDR3 protein is CASSLGLAGGLPKADTQYF. The CDR3 DNA follows: TGTGCCAGCAGCTTGGGACTAGCGGGGGGGCTTCCCAAAGCAGATACGCAGTATTTT.

This clone was recorded a few times. This chain connects TRBV5-4 to TRBJ2-7, with 8 positions matching TRBD1. CDR1 and CDR2 (germline): SGHNT, YYREEE (reference sequence). The CDR3 totals 14 residues. The ends lost 4 bases at V and 3 bases at J; junction bases unmatched: 6. CDR3 amino acids: CASSDMDRDYEQYF. Here the CDR3 DNA reads TGTGCCAGCAGCGATATGGACAGGGACTACGAGCAGTACTTC.

J is TRBJ2-2 and V is TRBV6-2 or TRBV6-3; 8 nucleotides match TRBD1. The CDR3 has 15 amino acids. Trimming at V came to 5 bases and at J to 5 bases, leaving 7 bases not matched to a gene. Germline lookup yields CDR1 MNHEY and CDR2 SVGEGT. The CDR3 loop is CASSHTRTGTGELFF. The CDR3 DNA follows: TGTGCCAGCAGTCACACTAGGACAGGGACCGGGGAGCTGTTTTTT.

CDR3 nucleotides: TGTGCCAGCTCACCGTGGACAGGGCGCGAGCAGTACTTC. This sequence encodes CASSPWTGREQYF. The V gene is TRBV18, the J gene TRBJ2-7; 8 nucleotides agree with TRBD1. The CDR3 is 13 residues long. V shed 3 bases, J shed 6 bases, and the junction held 4 bases outside the gene matches. Germline CDR1 KGHSH, CDR2 LQKENI.

The chain carries TRBV6-5 and TRBJ2-6; possible D gene TRBD2, 5 bases. Trimming removed 5 bases from V and 2 bases from J, with 10 bases in between. The CDR3 consists of 15 residues. The germline gives CDR1 MNHEY, CDR2 SVGAGI. The CDR3 region has the DNA TGTGCCAGCAGTCAACCGGGAACTGGGGCCAACGTCCTGACTTTC. The encoded protein is CASSQPGTGANVLTF.

In this sample, this clone turned up a few times. This rearrangement joins TRBV30 to TRBJ2-7; 8 nucleotides align to TRBD2. The J segment lost 7 bases and the V segment lost 2 bases, leaving 7 bases of the junction unmatched. The CDR3 is 13 residues long. From germline, CDR1 is GTSNPN and CDR2 SVGIG (reference sequence). CDR3 sequence: CAWSWGSGGEQYF. DNA of the CDR3: TGTGCCTGGAGTTGGGGGAGCGGGGGAGAGCAGTACTTC.

The chain is built from TRBV9 and TRBJ2-5; D is perhaps TRBD1 (6 bases). This CDR3 region has 14 residues. V was shortened by 0 bases and J by 5 bases, with 11 bases between the two germline ends. CDR1 and CDR2 from the germline V gene are SGDLS and YYNGEE. CDR3 DNA: TGTGCCAGCAGCGTAGGGGGGCAGGCCGAGACCCAGTACTTC. It translates to CASSVGGQAETQYF.

The CDR3 is CASSLWGTSDNEQFF. CDR3 DNA sequence: TGTGCCAGCAGCTTGTGGGGGACTAGCGATAATGAGCAGTTCTTC. This chain connects TRBV5-6 to TRBJ2-1; TRBD2 matches at 10 bases. Trimming cost V 1 base and J 7 bases; bases outside gene matches: 5. CDR3 length equals 15 residues. Germline-derived CDR1 and CDR2 are SGHDT and YYEEEE.

This clone was counted a single time. V and J are TRBV4-3 and TRBJ2-7; weak D call: TRBD2 (6 bases). V shed 0 bases and J shed 1 base, with 7 bases lying between them. The germline V gene has CDR1 LGHNA and CDR2 YSLEER. This CDR3 has 14 amino acids. The DNA for the CDR3 is TGCGCCAGCAGCCAAGATGGGAGGTCCTACGAGCAGTACTTC. It encodes CASSQDGRSYEQYF.

This sequence joins TRBV6-2 or TRBV6-3 and TRBJ1-5; D not certain. The CDR3 has 12 amino acids. Germline V gene data show CDR1 as MNHEY and CDR2 as SVGEGT. Trimming shortened V by 5 bases and J by 4 bases, and 6 bases separated the two germline ends. This CDR3 is CASSQQNQPQHF. The DNA of the CDR3 is TGTGCCAGCAGTCAACAAAATCAGCCCCAGCATTTT.

The chain uses TRBV5-1 and TRBJ1-2, with 12 nucleotides matching TRBD1. This CDR3 spans 16 amino acids. Germline CDR1 is SGHRS and CDR2 is YFSETQ. The J segment lost 4 bases and the V segment lost 4 bases, leaving 8 bases of the junction unmatched. For the CDR3, the DNA is TGCGCCAGCAGCCCCCTGGCGGGACAGGGGGCCTATGGCTACACCTTC. Amino acid sequence: CASSPLAGQGAYGYTF.

The V and J genes are TRBV6-2 or TRBV6-3 and TRBJ1-5; D perhaps matches TRBD1 (6 bases). This CDR3 spans 15 amino acids. V was clipped by 6 bases and J by 4 bases, with 16 bases between them. The germline CDR1 and CDR2 sequences are MNHEY and SVGEGT. CDR3 DNA: TGTGCCAGCAGCCCCAGGGGAGAACCTAATCAGCCCCAGCATTTT. Translation gives CASSPRGEPNQPQHF.

The chain has TRBV19 and TRBJ1-5; TRBD1 aligns across 9 bases. Trimming cost V 8 bases and J 11 bases; bases outside gene matches: 13. The germline V gene has CDR1 LNHDA and CDR2 SQIVND (reference sequence). The CDR3 spans 14 residues. The CDR3 region is CASVDRGDPSTQHF. In DNA, the CDR3 is TGTGCCAGTGTGGACAGGGGCGACCCGTCGACCCAGCATTTT. The full variable domain, completed using reference TRBV19 and TRBJ1-5, is DGGITQSPKYLFRKEGQNVTLSCEQNLNHDAMYWYRQDPGQGLRLIYYSQIVNDFQKGDIAEGYSVSREKKESFPLTVTSAQKNPTAFYLCASVDRGDPSTQHFGDGTRLSIL.

This rearrangement joins TRBV5-6 to TRBJ2-1, with D tentatively TRBD2 (6 bases). The V gene's germline CDR1 is SGHDT and CDR2 YYEEEE. This CDR3 is 12 amino acids long. Between the trimmed V and J ends, which lost 1 base and 11 bases, there was a span of 10 bases. CDR3 sequence (DNA): TGTGCCAGCAGCTTGACTAGCCAAAAGCAGTTCTTC. Its protein is CASSLTSQKQFF.

This clone was detected only a few times. The chain carries TRBV7-9 and TRBJ1-6; maybe TRBD1 (5 bases). V lost 2 bases to trimming and J lost 7 bases, with 12 bases between them. This CDR3 has 15 amino acids. The V gene's germline CDR1 is SEHNR and CDR2 FQNEAQ (reference sequence). The CDR3 sequence is CASSLTGGKNSPLHF. CDR3 DNA: TGTGCCAGCAGCTTAACCGGGGGGAAAAATTCACCCCTCCACTTT.